The 30 T cell receptor beta chains in this list originate from one sample, sequenced in a study of cytomegalovirus exposure and HLA in healthy donors. The table came from immunoSEQ multiplex PCR; TCRdb's copy has only in-frame clones and leaves some out. The sample contains 180,000 or so clones, about 89% of which appear only once. Sequenced: PBMCs. The origin of the receptors is a young man in good health and CMV-seropositive.

The chain links TRBV20-1 to TRBJ2-7; D is unresolved. V lost 1 base, J lost 5 bases, and 6 bases lay in between. The CDR3 contains 11 residues. CDR1 and CDR2 (germline): DFQATT, SNEGSKA (reference sequence). CDR3 sequence: CSARVQNEQYF. DNA for the CDR3: TGCAGTGCTAGAGTTCAAAACGAGCAGTACTTC.

V gene TRBV27 combines with J gene TRBJ2-5; weak D call: TRBD1 (5 bases). Per the germline V gene, CDR1 is MNHEY and CDR2 is SMNVEV (reference sequence). With 5 bases removed from V and 1 base from J, the gap between germline ends came to 11 bases. This CDR3 spans 14 amino acids. The DNA of the CDR3 is TGTGCCAGCAGTGGTGGGGCCTCCCAAGAGACCCAGTACTTC. Protein product: CASSGGASQETQYF.

This chain connects TRBV15 to TRBJ2-2; 9 nucleotides align to TRBD1. Trimming cost V 3 bases and J 7 bases; bases outside gene matches: 6. The CDR3 consists of 15 residues. Germline CDR1 and CDR2: LNHNV and YYDKDF (reference sequence). CDR3 amino acids: CATSRAGQGIGELFF. In DNA, the CDR3 is TGTGCCACCAGCAGGGCGGGACAGGGTATCGGGGAGCTGTTTTTT.

V gene TRBV11-2 combines with J gene TRBJ2-5; either TRBD1 or TRBD2 may fit D (5 bases each). CDR1 and CDR2 (germline): SGHAT, FQNNGV. The CDR3 is made up of 15 amino acids. V was shortened by 1 base and J by 2 bases, with 11 bases between the two germline ends. The chain's CDR3 is CASSLAGTVQETQYF. The CDR3, as DNA: TGTGCCAGCAGCTTAGCGGGGACGGTTCAAGAGACCCAGTACTTC.

This clone was picked up a small number of times. The chain links TRBV25-1 to TRBJ2-1, with a weak D call TRBD2 (7 bases). Germline lookup yields CDR1 MGHDK and CDR2 SYGVNS. The CDR3 length is 15 residues. Between the trimmed V and J ends, which lost 2 bases and 2 bases, there was a span of 10 bases. CDR3 sequence reads: CASSELGGPYNEQFF. In DNA, the CDR3 is TGTGCCAGCAGTGAACTGGGGGGGCCCTACAATGAGCAGTTCTTC.

This chain joins TRBV27 and TRBJ1-4; no firm D call. V lost 6 bases, J lost 7 bases, and 12 bases lay in between. The length of the CDR3 is 13 residues. Germline V gene sequence: CDR1 MNHEY, CDR2 SMNVEV (reference sequence). Written as DNA, the CDR3 is TGTGCCAGCAGGATCCTCGGCAGTGAAAAACTGTTTTTT. Translating it yields CASRILGSEKLFF.

The chain uses TRBV7-3 and TRBJ2-1, with a possible D match to TRBD1 (6 bases). Looked up from germline, CDR1 is SGHTA and CDR2 is FQGTGA. V dropped 4 bases and J dropped 6 bases, with 16 bases sitting between them. This CDR3 comprises 15 residues. The CDR3 DNA is TGTGCCAGCAGCTCTCTTCCGGTAGGGGGCAATGAGCAGTTCTTC. This encodes CASSSLPVGGNEQFF.

The chain recombines TRBV15 with TRBJ2-7; D gene ambiguous. CDR1 is LNHNV and CDR2 is YYDKDF in the germline V gene (reference sequence). Trimming took 3 bases from V and 3 from J, leaving 18 bases between them. The CDR3 extends over 16 amino acids. CDR3 bases: TGTGCCACCAGCAGGTCTAGAACTGGGCCCCGCTACGAGCAGTACTTC. Translated: CATSRSRTGPRYEQYF.

This clone was seen a few times. V gene TRBV18 combines with J gene TRBJ2-7, with D perhaps matching TRBD2 (5 bases). Germline CDR1 is KGHSH and CDR2 is LQKENI. Trimming took 2 bases from V and 1 from J, leaving 12 bases between them. The CDR3 has 15 residues. This CDR3 is CASSPNGLVSYEQYF. For the CDR3, the DNA is TGTGCCAGCTCACCAAACGGACTGGTTTCCTACGAGCAGTACTTC. The variable domain in full, completed from reference TRBV18 and TRBJ2-7, reads NAGVMQNPRHLVRRRGQEARLRCSPMKGHSHVYWYRQLPEEGLKFMVYLQKENIIDESGMPKERFSAEFPKEGPSILRIQQVVRGDSAAYFCASSPNGLVSYEQYFGPGTRLTVT.

The chain couples TRBV7-2 to TRBJ1-4; D is unresolved. This CDR3 contains 13 residues. The V and J ends lost 1 base and 4 bases respectively, with 4 bases between them. Germline V lookup: CDR1 SGHTA, CDR2 FQGNSA. DNA of the CDR3: TGTGCCAGCAGCTTAGGGGTTAATGAAAAACTGTTTTTT. Amino acids: CASSLGVNEKLFF.

The CDR3 loop reads CASSQEPGPDIPGELFF. The CDR3 DNA follows: TGCGCCAGCAGCCAAGAACCGGGACCCGATATTCCCGGGGAGCTGTTTTTT. The chain is built from TRBV4-3 and TRBJ2-2; D may be TRBD1 or TRBD2 (5 bases each). V shed 0 bases and J shed 6 bases, with 17 bases lying between them. The CDR3 loop spans 17 amino acids. CDR1 is LGHNA, CDR2 YSLEER, per germline.

This sequence joins TRBV9 and TRBJ1-6, with D perhaps matching TRBD1 (5 bases). Germline CDR1 SGDLS, CDR2 YYNGEE. V was shortened by 1 base and J by 3 bases, with 8 bases between the two germline ends. The CDR3 covers 15 residues. The CDR3 here is CASSVPGDYNSPLHF. For the CDR3, the DNA is TGTGCCAGCAGCGTACCGGGGGACTATAATTCACCCCTCCACTTT.

This clone came up a few times. The chain uses TRBV11-3 and TRBJ1-2, with D possibly TRBD1 on 6 matching bases. Germline V CDR1 and CDR2: SGHNT, YENEEA. Trimming left V 4 bases short and J 6 bases short, with 18 bases between. CDR3 length equals 15 residues. The CDR3 here is CASSSHRDEGDGYTF. CDR3 sequence (DNA): TGTGCCAGCAGCTCCCACAGGGACGAAGGGGATGGCTACACCTTC.

A few counts support this clone. The chain is built from TRBV28 and TRBJ1-2, with 8 bases that match TRBD1. The germline V gene encodes CDR1 MDHEN and CDR2 SYDVKM. This CDR3 comprises 14 residues. Trimming removed 2 bases from V and 9 bases from J; junction bases left unmatched: 8. DNA for the CDR3: TGTGCCAGCAGTTTAGGGCGGACAGGGCTGCGCTACACCTTC. It yields the protein CASSLGRTGLRYTF.

This sequence joins TRBV11-2 and TRBJ2-7; TRBD1 matches at 7 bases. The V segment lost 1 base and the J segment 2 bases; nucleotides outside the gene matches: 14. The CDR3 runs 18 residues. Germline V CDR1 and CDR2: SGHAT, FQNNGV. The CDR3, as DNA: TGTGCCAGCAGCTTAGGCCCCGATCCGGGGACAGAGACCTACGAGCAGTACTTC. It is translated as CASSLGPDPGTETYEQYF.

The chain couples TRBV2 to TRBJ1-4, with D maybe TRBD1 (6 bases). This CDR3 is 15 amino acids long. With 6 bases removed from V and 3 bases from J, the gap between germline ends came to 14 bases. Looked up from germline, CDR1 is SNHLY and CDR2 is FYNNEI. CDR3 amino acids: CASRLGWTANEKLFF. The CDR3 nucleotides are TGTGCCAGCAGGCTTGGTTGGACAGCTAATGAAAAACTGTTTTTT.

This clone has a single count. The CDR3 DNA is TGTGCCAGCAGTGGGGGCGGGGACGGTCAGCCCCAGCATTTT. This translates into CASSGGGDGQPQHF. The V call is TRBV2, the J call TRBJ1-5; tentatively, D is TRBD1 (5 bases). Looked up from germline, CDR1 is SNHLY and CDR2 is FYNNEI. The V end was cut by 4 bases, the J end by 6 bases, with 13 bases between. The CDR3 length is 14 residues.

The V call is TRBV7-3, the J call TRBJ1-1; possibly TRBD1 for D (6 bases). The germline V gene encodes CDR1 SGHTA and CDR2 FQGTGA. CDR3 length equals 16 residues. The V end was cut by 5 bases, the J end by 0 bases, with 16 bases between. This CDR3 is CASSAEDSSLNTEAFF. The CDR3 DNA follows: TGTGCCAGCAGCGCTGAGGACAGCAGCCTGAACACTGAAGCTTTCTTT.

The chain carries TRBV14 and TRBJ1-1; D gene ambiguous. The CDR3 is 15 residues long. The germline V gene has CDR1 SGHDN and CDR2 FVKESK. The V end lost 6 bases, the J end lost 2 bases, and 16 bases lay between the germline ends. CDR3 region: CASSRLGSLNTEAFF. In nucleotides, the CDR3 is TGTGCCAGCAGTCGCTTAGGGTCGCTTAACACTGAAGCTTTCTTT.

In its sample, this clone was seen a few times. V is TRBV10-3 and J is TRBJ1-4; D remains ambiguous. Germline lookup yields CDR1 ENHRY and CDR2 SYGVKD. With 6 bases removed from V and 6 bases from J, the gap between germline ends came to 8 bases. The CDR3 runs 12 residues. As DNA, the CDR3 is TGTGCCATCAGGGCCGGGGATGAAAAACTGTTTTTT. Translating gives CAIRAGDEKLFF.

The rearrangement links TRBV5-1 to TRBJ2-7; possible D gene TRBD1, 6 bases. CDR1 and CDR2 (germline): SGHRS, YFSETQ. This CDR3 is 16 amino acids long. V was shortened by 1 base and J by 3 bases, with 17 bases between the two germline ends. The DNA for the CDR3 is TGCGCCAGCAGCTTGAGATCCCGGGACACCGACTACGAGCAGTACTTC. It encodes CASSLRSRDTDYEQYF.

The chain recombines TRBV27 with TRBJ2-1, with 8 nucleotides matching TRBD2. The CDR3 length is 15 residues. Germline CDR1 and CDR2: MNHEY and SMNVEV (reference sequence). J lost 4 bases, V lost 6 bases, and 8 bases had no gene match. The CDR3 sequence is CASREPGLGYNEQFF. CDR3 bases: TGTGCCAGCAGGGAACCGGGACTAGGGTACAATGAGCAGTTCTTC.

This clone was counted a single time. The rearrangement links TRBV7-9 to TRBJ2-1, with D tentatively TRBD1 (6 bases). V dropped 2 bases and J dropped 5 bases, with 13 bases sitting between them. Germline values: CDR1 SEHNR, CDR2 FQNEAQ (reference sequence). This CDR3 has 15 amino acids. CDR3 region: CASSLWQGSNNEQFF. CDR3 coding DNA: TGTGCCAGCAGCTTATGGCAGGGGTCTAACAATGAGCAGTTCTTC.

V usage is TRBV15 and J usage is TRBJ1-1, with 7 bases fitting TRBD1. The CDR3 sequence is 15 residues long. Germline loops: CDR1 LNHNV, CDR2 YYDKDF (reference sequence). The V segment lost 0 bases and the J segment 6 bases; nucleotides outside the gene matches: 7. The CDR3 reads CATSRDRDSRSEAFF. As DNA, the CDR3 is TGTGCCACCAGCAGAGATCGGGACAGTAGGTCTGAAGCTTTCTTT. Filled out from reference TRBV15 and TRBJ1-1, the complete variable domain reads DAMVIQNPRYQVTQFGKPVTLSCSQTLNHNVMYWYQQKSSQAPKLLFHYYDKDFNNEADTPDNFQSRRPNTSFCFLDIRSPGLGDTAMYLCATSRDRDSRSEAFFGQGTRLTVV.

CDR3 sequence reads: CASSQDRREDSYNEQFF. The CDR3 bases are TGTGCCAGCAGCCAAGATCGGCGGGAGGATTCCTACAATGAGCAGTTCTTC. This chain connects TRBV4-2 to TRBJ2-1, with TRBD2 matching 8 bases. The V and J ends lost 0 bases and 1 base, in that order; junction bases with no gene match: 5. In germline, CDR1 is LGHNA, CDR2 YNFKEQ. The length of the CDR3 is 17 residues.

This clone was seen more than once but under ten times. The rearrangement uses TRBV11-3 and TRBJ2-7; TRBD2 is a possible D gene (5 bases). Germline CDR1 SGHNT, CDR2 YENEEA. This CDR3 has 12 amino acids. V was clipped by 5 bases and J by 4 bases, with 9 bases between them. Written as DNA, the CDR3 is TGTGCCAGCAGCGCGGGCGGGTACGAGCAGTACTTC. Protein product: CASSAGGYEQYF.

This clone was seen only once. The V call is TRBV10-2, the J call TRBJ2-1; TRBD1 matches 10 bases. V was pared by 4 bases and J by 9 bases, with 3 bases of the junction left unmatched. The CDR3 loop spans 13 amino acids. Per germline, CDR1 WSHSY and CDR2 SAAADI. In DNA, the CDR3 is TGCGCCAGCAGTGCGACAGGGGGCATTGAGCAGTTCTTC. It is translated as CASSATGGIEQFF.

The rearrangement uses TRBV28 and TRBJ2-7; D ambiguous. The CDR3 has 12 amino acids. The germline V gene has CDR1 MDHEN and CDR2 SYDVKM. V was cut by 10 bases and J by 1 base, with 11 bases left in between. CDR3 DNA sequence: TGTGCCATTTCGGAGAGGTCCTACGAGCAGTACTTC. Amino acid sequence: CAISERSYEQYF. Full variable domain (missing parts from reference TRBV28 and TRBJ2-7): DVKVTQSSRYLVKRTGEKVFLECVQDMDHENMFWYRQDPGLGLRLIYFSYDVKMKEKGDIPEGYSVSREKKERFSLILESASTNQTSMYLCAISERSYEQYFGPGTRLTVT.

The V gene is TRBV27, the J gene TRBJ2-1; 8 bases agree with TRBD2. CDR1 and CDR2 from the germline V gene are MNHEY and SMNVEV (reference sequence). The CDR3 length is 15 residues. V dropped 5 bases and J dropped 9; count of bases not matched to a gene: 12. The CDR3 sequence: CASSVDLAGGGEQFF. As DNA, the CDR3 is TGTGCCAGCAGTGTCGACTTGGCGGGAGGTGGTGAGCAGTTCTTC.

V is TRBV6-5 and J is TRBJ2-6; D remains unclear. Trimming left V 6 bases short and J 4 bases short, with 13 bases between. CDR1 and CDR2 (germline): MNHEY, SVGAGI. The CDR3 is 15 residues long. The CDR3 nucleotides read TGTGCCAGCAGCTTGGACGCGGAAGGGGCCAACGTCCTGACTTTC. Protein sequence: CASSLDAEGANVLTF.